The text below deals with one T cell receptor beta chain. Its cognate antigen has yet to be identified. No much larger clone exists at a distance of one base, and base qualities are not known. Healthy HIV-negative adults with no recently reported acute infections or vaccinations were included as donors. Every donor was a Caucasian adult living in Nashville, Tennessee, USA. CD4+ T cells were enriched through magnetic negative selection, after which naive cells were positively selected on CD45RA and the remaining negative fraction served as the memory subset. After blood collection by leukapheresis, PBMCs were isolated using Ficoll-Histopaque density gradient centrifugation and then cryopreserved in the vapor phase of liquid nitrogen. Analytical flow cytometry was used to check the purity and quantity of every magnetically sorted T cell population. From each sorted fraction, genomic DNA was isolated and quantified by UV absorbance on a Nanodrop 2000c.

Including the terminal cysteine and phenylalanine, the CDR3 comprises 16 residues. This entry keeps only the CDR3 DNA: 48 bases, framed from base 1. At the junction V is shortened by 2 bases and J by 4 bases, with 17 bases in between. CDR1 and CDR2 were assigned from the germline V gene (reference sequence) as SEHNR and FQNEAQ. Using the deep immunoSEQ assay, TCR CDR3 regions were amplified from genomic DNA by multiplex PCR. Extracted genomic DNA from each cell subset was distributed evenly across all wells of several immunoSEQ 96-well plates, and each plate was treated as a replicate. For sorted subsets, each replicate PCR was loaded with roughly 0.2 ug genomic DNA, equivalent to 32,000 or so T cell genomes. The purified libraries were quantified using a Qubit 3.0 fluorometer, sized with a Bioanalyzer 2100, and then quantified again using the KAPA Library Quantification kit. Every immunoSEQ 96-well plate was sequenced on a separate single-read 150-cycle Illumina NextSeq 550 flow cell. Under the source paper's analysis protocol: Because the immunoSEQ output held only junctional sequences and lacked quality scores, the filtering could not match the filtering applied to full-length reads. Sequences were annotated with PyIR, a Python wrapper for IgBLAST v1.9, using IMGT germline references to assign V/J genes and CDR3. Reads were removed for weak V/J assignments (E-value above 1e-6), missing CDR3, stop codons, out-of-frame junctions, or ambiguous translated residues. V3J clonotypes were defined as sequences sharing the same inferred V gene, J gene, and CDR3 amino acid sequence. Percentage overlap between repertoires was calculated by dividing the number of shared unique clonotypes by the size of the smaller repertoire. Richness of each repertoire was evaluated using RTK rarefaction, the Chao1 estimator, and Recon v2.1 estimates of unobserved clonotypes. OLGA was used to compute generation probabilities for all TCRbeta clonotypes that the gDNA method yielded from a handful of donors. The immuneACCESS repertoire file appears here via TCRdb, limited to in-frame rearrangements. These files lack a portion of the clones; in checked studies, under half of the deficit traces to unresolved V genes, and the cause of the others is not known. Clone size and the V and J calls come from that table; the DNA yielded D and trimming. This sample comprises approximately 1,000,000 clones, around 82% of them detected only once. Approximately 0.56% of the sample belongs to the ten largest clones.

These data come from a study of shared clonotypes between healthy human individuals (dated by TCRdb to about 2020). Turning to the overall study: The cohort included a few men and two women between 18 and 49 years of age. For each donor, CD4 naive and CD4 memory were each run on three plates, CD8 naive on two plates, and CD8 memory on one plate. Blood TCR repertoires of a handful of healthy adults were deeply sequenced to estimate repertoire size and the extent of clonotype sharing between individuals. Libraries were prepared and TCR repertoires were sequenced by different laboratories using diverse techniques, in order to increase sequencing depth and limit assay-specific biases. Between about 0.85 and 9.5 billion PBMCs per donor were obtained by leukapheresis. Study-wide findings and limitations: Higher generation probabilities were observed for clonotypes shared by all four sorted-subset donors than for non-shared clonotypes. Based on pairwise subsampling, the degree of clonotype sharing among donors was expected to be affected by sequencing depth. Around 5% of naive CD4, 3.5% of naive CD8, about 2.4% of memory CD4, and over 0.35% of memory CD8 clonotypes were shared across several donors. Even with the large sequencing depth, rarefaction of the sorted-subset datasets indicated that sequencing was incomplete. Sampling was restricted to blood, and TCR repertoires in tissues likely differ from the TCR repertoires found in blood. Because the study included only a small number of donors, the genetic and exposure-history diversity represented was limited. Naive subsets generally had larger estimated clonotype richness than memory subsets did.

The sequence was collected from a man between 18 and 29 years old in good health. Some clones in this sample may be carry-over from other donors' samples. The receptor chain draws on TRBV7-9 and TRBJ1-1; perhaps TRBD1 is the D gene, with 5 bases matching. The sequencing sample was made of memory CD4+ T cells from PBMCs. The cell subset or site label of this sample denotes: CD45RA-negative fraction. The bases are TGTGCCAGCAGCTTACCACCGGGGGGTCGGGGCACTGAAGCTTTCTTT. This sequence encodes CASSLPPGGRGTEAFF.